This T cell receptor beta chain was found in a study of shared clonotypes between healthy human individuals. Note on this clone: One junction end does not reproduce the germline sequence, and a read error may be involved.

Clones were read by immunoSEQ multiplex PCR, and TCRdb kept only the in-frame ones, dropping some. The data contain roughly 2.2 million clones, roughly 93% of them singletons. CDR3 size: 15 residues. Germline CDR1 reads MNHEY; CDR2 reads SMNVEV (reference sequence). The receptor comes from a man aged 18 to 29 in good health. Some clones in this sample may be carry-over from other donors' samples. The chain joins TRBV27 to TRBJ1-5, with D possibly being TRBD1 (5 bases). Sequencing was done on a sample of naive CD4+ T cells from PBMCs. Subset: CD45RA+ positively selected. The CDR3 is CASSISGISNQPQHF. CDR3 in DNA: TGTGCCAGCAGTATATCAGGGATTAGCAATCAGCCCCAGCATTTT.